One T cell receptor (beta chain) is described in this entry. Its antigen remains undetermined. No much larger clonotype is one base removed from it; base qualities were not supplied. The source of the sample is a study of shared clonotypes between healthy human individuals (dated by TCRdb to 2019 to 2021). Broadly, across the study: Three men and a couple of women, aged 18 to 49 years, made up the cohort. To estimate repertoire size and how much clonotypes are shared between individuals, the study performed deep sequencing of blood TCR repertoires from about 5 healthy adults. Libraries were prepared and TCR repertoires were sequenced by different laboratories using diverse techniques, in order to increase sequencing depth and limit assay-specific biases. Each donor's leukapheresis produced roughly between roughly 0.94 and 9.5 billion PBMCs.

The germline V gene (reference sequence) yields SEHNR for CDR1 and FQNEAQ for CDR2. Here V drops 2 bases and J drops 0 bases, and the junction holds 12 bases not matched to any gene. Taken from cysteine to phenylalanine, the CDR3 has 18 residues. The retained sequence is limited to the CDR3, 54 bases, with the frame set at the first base. Donors were healthy HIV-negative adults with no recently reported acute infections or vaccinations. Only Caucasian adults living in Nashville, Tennessee, USA were represented among the donors. For unsorted samples, around 85 million PBMCs were counted, and genomic DNA was extracted using the QIAamp DNA Blood Mini kit. Blood was obtained by leukapheresis, after which PBMCs were separated by Ficoll-Histopaque density gradient centrifugation and cryopreserved in liquid nitrogen vapor phase. Using the deep immunoSEQ assay, TCR CDR3 regions were amplified from genomic DNA by multiplex PCR. Extracted genomic DNA from each cell subset was distributed evenly across all wells of several immunoSEQ 96-well plates, and each plate was treated as a replicate. Each replicate PCR for unsorted PBMC received roughly 300 ng genomic DNA, equal to 25,000 to 35,000 T cell genomes. Ten immunoSEQ deep assay plates were used to sequence unsorted PBMC genomic DNA. The purified libraries were quantified using a Qubit 3.0 fluorometer, sized with a Bioanalyzer 2100, and then quantified again using the KAPA Library Quantification kit. A separate single-read 150-cycle Illumina NextSeq 550 flow cell was used to sequence each immunoSEQ 96-well plate. For the original study's pipeline: The immunoSEQ output contained only junctional sequences without quality scores, so filtering could not match that applied to full-length reads. Sequences were annotated with PyIR, a Python wrapper for IgBLAST v1.9, using IMGT germline references to assign V/J genes and CDR3. Reads were removed for weak V/J assignments (E-value above 1e-6), missing CDR3, stop codons, out-of-frame junctions, or ambiguous translated residues. V3J clonotypes were defined by identical inferred V gene, J gene, and CDR3 amino acid sequence. Percentage overlap between repertoires was computed as shared unique clonotypes divided by the size of the smaller repertoire. Richness of each repertoire was evaluated using RTK rarefaction, the Chao1 estimator, and Recon v2.1 estimates of unobserved clonotypes. The immuneACCESS repertoire file appears here via TCRdb, limited to in-frame rearrangements. These files lack a portion of the clones; in checked studies, under half of the deficit traces to unresolved V genes, and the cause of the others is not known. V, J and clone size derive from that table, while D and trimming were established from the DNA sequence. The sample data list about 490,000 clones, and roughly 80% of these were observed just once. The ten largest clones add up to over 9.5% of the sample.

Beyond this particular receptor, the publication reports: The genetic and exposure-history diversity represented was limited by the small number of donors. Pairwise subsampling led to the expectation that sequencing depth would affect the degree of clonotype sharing among donors. Only blood was sampled, and tissue TCR repertoires likely differ from those in blood.

This chain is built from TRBV7-9 and TRBJ1-2; the junction holds 7 bases that match TRBD1. The origin of this receptor is a woman in her thirties or forties in good health. Some clones in this sample may be carry-over from other donors' samples. The sample consisted of PBMCs. The CDR3: CASSLTSQGVYPNYGYTF. Here is the DNA: TGTGCCAGCAGCTTAACGAGTCAGGGGGTTTATCCTAACTATGGCTACACCTTC.